The 12 T cell receptor beta chains below all came from one sample that was sequenced in a study of control samples from healthy donors and cancer patients (dated by TCRdb to about 2020). The protocol used for the library was the immunoSEQ multiplex PCR assay. What TCRdb holds here is the immuneACCESS table cut down to in-frame rearrangements. Part of the clones is not present; checked against another copy, under half of the missing clones reflect an unresolved V gene, and the others are unexplained. The sample yields 50,000 to 75,000 clones; over 75% were counted once. The ten largest clones represent roughly 5% of the sample. The source material was blood. These receptors came from a middle-aged man in good health.

The J gene is TRBJ1-1, the V gene TRBV25-1, with D possibly being TRBD1 (6 bases). The length of the CDR3 is 15 residues. Germline loops: CDR1 MGHDK, CDR2 SYGVNS. Deletions cut 6 bases from V and 1 base from J, with 15 bases between. CDR3 DNA: TGTGCCAGCAGCCCTCGGCAGGGGCGGAACACTGAAGCTTTCTTT. This sequence encodes CASSPRQGRNTEAFF.

The sample holds a few counts of this clone. The CDR3 loop is CASSLLGGNQPQHF. Written as DNA, the CDR3 is TGTGCCAGCAGCTTATTGGGGGGAAATCAGCCCCAGCATTTT. The chain combines TRBV7-8 with TRBJ1-5; the D gene is possibly TRBD1 (5 bases). V shed 2 bases and J shed 4 bases, with 9 bases lying between them. The germline V gene encodes CDR1 SGHVS and CDR2 FQNEAQ. The length of the CDR3 is 14 residues.

The chain has TRBV29-1 and TRBJ2-7; 12 nucleotides align to TRBD2. Germline V lookup: CDR1 SQVTM, CDR2 ANQGSEA. CDR3 size: 16 residues. V trimming: 2 bases; J trimming: 0 bases; junction bases outside the gene matches: 5. The CDR3, as DNA: TGCAGCGTTGAAACTAGCGGGGGGTTTTACTCCTACGAGCAGTACTTC. The encoded protein is CSVETSGGFYSYEQYF.

The V gene is TRBV4-1, the J gene TRBJ1-3; D ambiguous. CDR1 and CDR2 (germline): MGHRA, YSYEKL. V lost 3 bases, J lost 0 bases, and 12 bases lay in between. The CDR3 totals 16 residues. Here the CDR3 reads CASSQTIGISGNTIYF. The CDR3 DNA reads as TGCGCCAGCAGCCAGACGATAGGGATCTCTGGAAACACCATATATTTT.

CDR3 DNA: TGTGCCAGCAGCGTAGGGGGTTTAGGCACTGAAGCTTTCTTT. Its translation: CASSVGGLGTEAFF. This chain uses TRBV9 with TRBJ1-1, with unresolved D. CDR3 length equals 14 residues. The ends were cut back, 0 bases at V and 4 bases at J, with 10 bases in the middle. The germline CDR1 and CDR2 sequences are SGDLS and YYNGEE.

This chain uses TRBV9 with TRBJ2-1; 12 positions match TRBD2. Germline lookup yields CDR1 SGDLS and CDR2 YYNGEE. With 4 bases clipped from V and 7 bases from J, the junction kept 6 bases outside the gene matches. The CDR3 length is 15 residues. The CDR3 sequence: CASSPRTSGTNEQFF. CDR3 nucleotides: TGTGCCAGCAGCCCAAGGACTAGCGGGACGAATGAGCAGTTCTTC.

This chain links TRBV27 with TRBJ2-5; D unclear. CDR3 length: 13 residues. Deletions cut 5 bases from V and 4 bases from J, with 11 bases between. Germline assignment: CDR1 MNHEY and CDR2 SMNVEV (reference sequence). The CDR3 sequence: CASSPWVGETQYF. CDR3 nucleotides: TGTGCCAGCAGTCCCTGGGTGGGAGAGACCCAGTACTTC.

The chain recombines TRBV19 with TRBJ1-4; 9 bases align to TRBD1. This CDR3 spans 14 amino acids. V shed 3 bases and J 6 bases; nucleotides not matched to a gene: 2. Germline loops: CDR1 LNHDA, CDR2 SQIVND (reference sequence). CDR3 DNA: TGTGCCAGTAGTATCCGGGACAGGGATGAAAAACTGTTTTTT. The encoded protein is CASSIRDRDEKLFF.

This clone was counted only a few times. V is TRBV30 and J is TRBJ1-2; D is possibly TRBD1 (5 bases). The germline V gene has CDR1 GTSNPN and CDR2 SVGIG (reference sequence). This CDR3 region has 12 residues. The V and J ends lost 3 bases and 8 bases respectively, with 13 bases between them. The CDR3 loop is CAWSGSRGGYTF. CDR3 coding DNA: TGTGCCTGGAGCGGGTCTAGGGGAGGCTACACCTTC.

V is TRBV4-2 and J is TRBJ2-7; D not certain. CDR1 and CDR2 from the germline V gene are LGHNA and YNFKEQ. Deletions cut 0 bases from V and 6 bases from J, with 15 bases between. The CDR3 length is 15 residues. As DNA, the CDR3 is TGTGCCAGCAGCCAAGATCAAGGCCACCGCCTCGAGCAGTACTTC. Translating gives CASSQDQGHRLEQYF.

The chain combines TRBV11-3 with TRBJ2-3; D gene unclear. CDR1 is SGHNT, CDR2 YENEEA, per germline. V dropped 1 base and J dropped 0 bases, with 5 bases sitting between them. The CDR3 contains 14 residues. CDR3: CASSLGRSTDTQYF. In nucleotides, the CDR3 is TGTGCCAGCAGCTTAGGCCGAAGCACAGATACGCAGTATTTT.

This clone was found a few times. The chain carries TRBV5-4 and TRBJ2-7; 8 bases match TRBD1. Germline CDR1 reads SGHNT; CDR2 reads YYREEE (reference sequence). The CDR3 runs 18 residues. The V and J ends lost 3 bases and 1 base, in that order; junction bases with no gene match: 15. The CDR3 sequence: CASSSGPGTGLRSYEQYF. The CDR3 bases are TGTGCCAGCAGCTCCGGTCCCGGGACAGGCCTGAGATCCTACGAGCAGTACTTC.